What follows are 26 T cell receptor beta chains derived from one specimen sequenced in a study of T cells after yellow fever vaccination. TCRdb used MiXCR to reprocess the 5' RACE reads, holding one entry per CDR3 protein. The table lists fewer than 85,000 distinct CDR3 sequences, roughly 7.7% of them singletons. The specimen was CD8+ T cells sorted from PBMCs, collected on the day of the yellow fever booster vaccination. All receptors derive from a man aged 30 to 39 who received the YFV17D yellow fever vaccine.

This clonotype came up a few times. The V and J genes are TRBV6-2 or TRBV6-3 and TRBJ2-5; D gene unclear. The CDR3 covers 13 residues. The V end was cut by 3 bases, the J end by 2 bases, with 7 bases between. CDR1 MNHEY and CDR2 SVGEGT come from the germline V gene. CDR3 sequence: CASSYRPQETQYF. The CDR3 DNA is TGTGCCAGCAGTTATCGGCCGCAAGAGACCCAGTACTTC.

This clonotype has just a few counts. This chain connects TRBV4-1 to TRBJ2-5; no firm D call. There are 14 residues in the CDR3. Germline assignment: CDR1 MGHRA and CDR2 YSYEKL. Trimming took off 0 bases at V and 4 bases at J, with 9 bases between the two ends. The CDR3 bases are TGCGCCAGCAGCCAAGAAAGAGTTCTAGAGACCCAGTACTTC. As protein: CASSQERVLETQYF.

The chain links TRBV5-4 to TRBJ1-5; D is undetermined. V lost 0 bases to trimming and J lost 9 bases, with 10 bases between them. CDR3 length equals 13 residues. The germline V gene encodes CDR1 SGHNT and CDR2 YYREEE (reference sequence). Written as DNA, the CDR3 is TGTGCCAGCAGCTTGGCCCCGCAAGGGCCCCAGCATTTT. Protein sequence: CASSLAPQGPQHF.

There are many counts of this clonotype. The chain carries TRBV20-1 and TRBJ2-3; weak D call: TRBD2 (5 bases). Per germline, CDR1 DFQATT and CDR2 SNEGSKA (reference sequence). CDR3 length: 13 amino acids. V was cut by 2 bases and J by 7 bases, with 13 bases left in between. Written as DNA, the CDR3 is TGCAGTGCTAGAAGCGGCCTGGAGAATACGCAGTATTTT. It specifies CSARSGLENTQYF.

Regarding this clonotype: A much larger clone lies a single base off, so this may be a read error. This chain uses TRBV6-5 with TRBJ2-1; D might be TRBD1 (5 bases). From germline, CDR1 is MNHEY and CDR2 SVGAGI. The CDR3 length is 15 residues. The ends were cut back, 0 bases at V and 8 bases at J, with 14 bases in the middle. The CDR3 DNA reads as TGTGCCAGCAGTTACTCTGGCAGGGAAAGAGATGAGCAGTTCTTC. Amino acids: CASSYSGRERDEQFF.

Remarks on this clonotype: This may be a read error: a much more frequent sequence differs by one nucleotide. DNA of the CDR3: TGTGCCAGCAGTTATGTGGGACAGACCTTCAATGAGCAGTTCTTC. Its translation: CASSYVGQTFNEQFF. The chain joins TRBV6-2 or TRBV6-3 to TRBJ2-1, with 7 bases aligning to TRBD1. Germline CDR1 and CDR2: MNHEY and SVGEGT. This CDR3 contains 15 residues. Germline trimming cut 3 bases from V and 6 bases from J; bases unmatched to any gene: 8.

The genes are TRBV28 and TRBJ2-1; TRBD2 agrees at 7 bases. The CDR3 totals 14 residues. The germline V gene encodes CDR1 MDHEN and CDR2 SYDVKM. With V trimmed by 10 bases and J by 3 bases, 9 bases remained unmatched. CDR3 nucleotides: TGTGCCACCTGGGGGGGACTGTTCTACAATGAGCAGTTCTTC. Protein product: CATWGGLFYNEQFF.

The chain combines TRBV7-9 with TRBJ2-3; 8 nucleotides align to TRBD1. Trimming at V came to 2 bases and at J to 8 bases, leaving 0 bases not matched to a gene. Germline-derived CDR1 and CDR2 are SEHNR and FQNEAQ (reference sequence). The CDR3 has 12 amino acids. Here the CDR3 DNA reads TGTGCCAGCAGCTTAACAGGGGGTACGCAGTATTTT. Its protein is CASSLTGGTQYF.

In its sample, this clonotype was seen a few times. V and J are TRBV20-1 and TRBJ2-2; D possibly uses TRBD1 or TRBD2 (9 bases each). The V and J ends lost 4 bases and 6 bases respectively, with 24 bases between them. This CDR3 comprises 17 residues. Germline V gene lookup returns CDR1 DFQATT and CDR2 SNEGSKA (reference sequence). CDR3 protein: CSATDRGLAGAAGELFF. In DNA form, the CDR3 reads TGCAGTGCTACAGACAGGGGGTTAGCGGGAGCCGCCGGGGAGCTGTTTTTT.

The chain joins TRBV5-1 to TRBJ2-2; perhaps D is TRBD1 or TRBD2 (6 bases each). V was shortened by 4 bases and J by 3 bases, with 31 bases between the two germline ends. Per germline, CDR1 SGHRS and CDR2 YFSETQ. The CDR3 has 21 amino acids. The CDR3 protein is CASSPGGTWTTVSRDTGELFF. The CDR3 DNA follows: TGCGCCAGCAGCCCAGGAGGGACATGGACAACGGTGTCTCGGGACACCGGGGAGCTGTTTTTT.

This clonotype was counted ten times or more. V gene TRBV20-1 combines with J gene TRBJ2-5; 9 bases agree with TRBD2. Germline lookup yields CDR1 DFQATT and CDR2 SNEGSKA (reference sequence). The CDR3 has 13 amino acids. Losses at the gene ends were 3 bases for V and 5 bases for J; bases not matched to a gene: 4. The CDR3 protein is CSARGTSRETQYF. As DNA, the CDR3 is TGCAGTGCTAGGGGGACTAGCCGGGAGACCCAGTACTTC.

This clonotype was seen a few times. The chain is built from TRBV6-6 and TRBJ1-2; D not certain. CDR1 is MNHNY and CDR2 is SVGAGI in the germline V gene (reference sequence). This CDR3 contains 13 residues. Trimming stripped 0 bases from V and 5 bases from J, with 7 bases between. The CDR3 is CASSYSVLYGYTF. In DNA form, the CDR3 reads TGTGCCAGCAGTTACTCGGTTTTGTATGGCTACACCTTC.

This clonotype was recorded a few times. The rearrangement uses TRBV27 and TRBJ2-7; the match to TRBD2 covers 7 bases. Trimming took 4 bases from V and 4 from J; bases not matched to a gene: 7. The germline V gene has CDR1 MNHEY and CDR2 SMNVEV (reference sequence). CDR3 size: 14 residues. The CDR3 coding sequence is TGTGCCAGCAGTTCCGGGACTATAAGTTACGAGCAGTACTTC. This translates into CASSSGTISYEQYF.

The table lists this clonotype with a few counts. This rearrangement joins TRBV5-1 to TRBJ2-3; tentatively, D is TRBD2 (6 bases). In germline, CDR1 is SGHRS, CDR2 YFSETQ. V was clipped by 6 bases and J by 2 bases, with 22 bases between them. CDR3 length equals 17 residues. CDR3 DNA: TGCGCCAGCACCAACTATCCAGGCGGGGTAATCACAGATACGCAGTATTTT. It yields the protein CASTNYPGGVITDTQYF.

The chain links TRBV7-8 to TRBJ2-7; 8 positions agree with TRBD2. The CDR3 length is 14 residues. Trimming removed 5 bases from V and 5 bases from J; junction bases left unmatched: 8. The V gene's germline CDR1 is SGHVS and CDR2 FQNEAQ. The CDR3 protein is CASSGGLGSNEQYF. The CDR3 DNA sequence: TGTGCCAGCAGCGGGGGACTAGGGAGCAACGAGCAGTACTTC.

A note on this clonotype: One junction end disagrees with the germline gene, perhaps due to a read error. The J gene is TRBJ2-3, the V gene TRBV7-2; D may correspond to TRBD1 or TRBD2 (6 bases each). The CDR3 loop spans 13 amino acids. The V gene's germline CDR1 is SGHTA and CDR2 FQGNSA. This CDR3 is CASSLEGGLRRAF. For the CDR3, the DNA is TGTGCCAGCAGCTTAGAGGGGGGACTGAGGAGGGCCTTT.

The chain combines TRBV5-6 with TRBJ2-7; D is unresolved. There are 15 residues in the CDR3. In germline, CDR1 is SGHDT, CDR2 YYEEEE. The V end lost 4 bases, the J end lost 7 bases, and 21 bases lay between the germline ends. CDR3 residues: CASSPSGLAVGEQYF. The CDR3 coding sequence is TGTGCCAGCAGCCCGTCGGGCCTCGCCGTGGGGGAGCAGTACTTC.

The chain combines TRBV20-1 with TRBJ2-7; 7 bases align to TRBD1. The length of the CDR3 is 12 residues. With 1 base clipped from V and 7 bases from J, the junction kept 4 bases outside the gene matches. Germline-derived CDR1 and CDR2 are DFQATT and SNEGSKA (reference sequence). CDR3 sequence (DNA): TGCAGTGCTAGAGTGACAGGGCAAGAGCAGTACTTC. Translation: CSARVTGQEQYF.

This sequence joins TRBV20-1 and TRBJ2-1, with 14 bases that match TRBD2. The J segment lost 4 bases and the V segment lost 6 bases, leaving 11 bases of the junction unmatched. Germline V lookup: CDR1 DFQATT, CDR2 SNEGSKA (reference sequence). The CDR3 sequence is 17 residues long. CDR3 in amino acids: CSAGGLAGEIGYNEQFF. In nucleotides, the CDR3 is TGCAGTGCAGGGGGACTAGCGGGAGAAATAGGGTACAATGAGCAGTTCTTC.

This clonotype was recorded a few times. This rearrangement joins TRBV4-2 to TRBJ2-4, with D perhaps given as TRBD1 or TRBD2 (5 bases each). Germline V gene lookup returns CDR1 LGHNA and CDR2 YNFKEQ. V lost 3 bases and J 7 bases, leaving 13 bases between the germline ends. The CDR3 length is 14 residues. As DNA, the CDR3 is TGTGCCAGCAGCCACGGGGCAGGGCCGAACATTCAGTACTTC. Residues: CASSHGAGPNIQYF.

This clonotype was seen more than once but under ten times. The V gene is TRBV2, the J gene TRBJ2-3, with 7 bases aligning to TRBD1. The ends lost 10 bases at V and 2 bases at J; junction bases unmatched: 6. This CDR3 comprises 13 residues. The V gene's germline CDR1 is SNHLY and CDR2 FYNNEI. The CDR3 region is CAKPGQITDTQYF. CDR3 coding DNA: TGTGCCAAGCCGGGACAGATCACAGATACGCAGTATTTT.

The chain has TRBV7-2 and TRBJ2-3; 16 bases line up with TRBD2. Trimming at V came to 5 bases and at J to 5 bases, leaving 7 bases not matched to a gene. CDR3 length: 17 residues. Germline assignment: CDR1 SGHTA and CDR2 FQGNSA. The CDR3 sequence is CASSGWGLAGGVDTQYF. CDR3 DNA: TGTGCCAGCAGCGGCTGGGGACTAGCGGGAGGGGTAGATACGCAGTATTTT.

This rearrangement joins TRBV9 to TRBJ2-4, with 12 bases fitting TRBD2. CDR3 size: 15 residues. After removal of 0 bases from V and 7 bases from J, the junction contained 2 bases not matched to a gene. Germline lookup yields CDR1 SGDLS and CDR2 YYNGEE. CDR3 region: CASSVGTSGTNIQYF. The CDR3 coding sequence is TGTGCCAGCAGCGTAGGGACTAGCGGGACGAACATTCAGTACTTC.

On this clonotype itself: Possible read error: a much larger clone is one base away. V gene TRBV28 combines with J gene TRBJ2-5, with a possible D match to TRBD2 (6 bases). CDR1 and CDR2 (germline): MDHEN, SYDVKM. This CDR3 region has 15 residues. The germline V and J ends were trimmed by 10 bases and 1 base, with 19 bases remaining between them. The DNA of the CDR3 is TGTGCCACAAGGGTCCCTAGGGACTCCCAAGAGACCCAGTACTTC. Translated, it gives CATRVPRDSQETQYF. Looking up the rest from reference TRBV28 and TRBJ2-5 gives the full variable domain: DVKVTQSSRYLVKRTGEKVFLECVQDMDHENMFWYRQDPGLGLRLIYFSYDVKMKEKGDIPEGYSVSREKKERFSLILESASTNQTSMYLCATRVPRDSQETQYFGPGTRLLVL.

This clonotype was counted many times. This chain uses TRBV12-3 or TRBV12-4 with TRBJ2-7; D gene uncertain. V was clipped by 4 bases and J by 7 bases, with 8 bases between them. The CDR3 is 11 residues long. CDR3 sequence: CASSSTDEQYF. The CDR3 region has the DNA TGTGCCAGCAGTTCGACTGATGAGCAGTACTTC.

The chain uses TRBV5-4 and TRBJ2-1; D is ambiguous. Per germline, CDR1 SGHNT and CDR2 YYREEE (reference sequence). The V end was cut by 3 bases, the J end by 7 bases, with 8 bases between. This CDR3 has 12 residues. The chain's CDR3 is CASSSSLNEQFF. The CDR3 region has the DNA TGTGCCAGCAGCTCCTCTTTGAATGAGCAGTTCTTC.